This TCR beta chain comes out of a study of sequential checkpoint blockade in melanoma. Libraries were prepared by immunoSEQ multiplex PCR; TCRdb keeps only in-frame clonotypes and omits some of them. This sample yields around 7,000 clones, of which 78% are seen a single time; 7.4% belongs to the top ten. Treatment here: randomized to nivolumab then ipilimumab (arm A) or the reverse (arm B). Germline-derived CDR1 and CDR2 are SGHVS and FNYEAQ. The germline V and J ends were trimmed by 5 bases and 6 bases, with 18 bases remaining between them. This CDR3 contains 15 residues. The sequenced sample was CD8+ T cells sorted from blood (inferred from file names), obtained from a patient given nivolumab and ipilimumab in sequence. The sequence derives from a human donor with melanoma. The chain recombines TRBV7-6 with TRBJ2-3, with TRBD2 as a possible D gene (6 bases). Written as DNA, the CDR3 is TGTGCCAGCAGCGTCGGGGGAGGCGAGTCGGATACGCAGTATTTT. Protein: CASSVGGGESDTQYF.